The clone carrying this T cell receptor (beta chain) has just one count. Its specificity is not known. The record originates from a study of a mutant IDH1 vaccine in newly diagnosed glioma. Study-wide background: The study started vaccination 4-6 weeks after radiotherapy alone, or with temozolomide cycles. Patients were pretreated with radiotherapy, temozolomide, or both, mostly both.

Time point noted: week 47, end of study. The investigators gave 300 ug of mutant IDH1 20-mer peptide in each vaccine dose, together with topical imiquimod. Eight vaccine doses were administered to patients at weeks 1, 3, 5, 7, 11, 15, 19 and 23. Study findings and constraints: Variations in leading peripheral T cell clonotypes appeared to have no connection with pseudoprogression.

The junction had 6 bases not matched to a gene; V was cut back by 6 bases and J by 1 base. This CDR3 spans 18 amino acids. Germline V gene sequence: CDR1 MDHEN, CDR2 SYDVKM. This table comes from immunoSEQ multiplex PCR, and its TCRdb copy is limited to in-frame clones, with some not included. This table has more than 30,000 clones, more than 70% appearing once. The starting material was PBMCs, obtained from a glioma patient whose treatment included an IDH1 peptide vaccine. The TCR sequence derives from a man aged 40-50 years with glioma. The rearrangement links TRBV28 to TRBJ2-6; 13 bases fit TRBD2. CDR3 sequence (DNA): TGTGCCAGCAGCACACCGGGACTAGCGGGGTCTGGGGCCAACGTCCTGACTTTC. It yields the protein CASSTPGLAGSGANVLTF. The whole variable domain, filled in from reference TRBV28 and TRBJ2-6, reads DVKVTQSSRYLVKRTGEKVFLECVQDMDHENMFWYRQDPGLGLRLIYFSYDVKMKEKGDIPEGYSVSREKKERFSLILESASTNQTSMYLCASSTPGLAGSGANVLTFGAGSRLTVL.